The clone carrying this T cell receptor beta chain appeared a few times. As for time point: patch test 3, about 24 weeks after DPC sensitization. As for treatment: therapeutic diphenylcyclopropenone sensitization with weekly scalp DPC. This CDR3 is built from 9 residues. Germline V gene lookup returns CDR1 SEHNR and CDR2 FQNEAQ (reference sequence). V lost 10 bases, J lost 2 bases, and 2 bases lay in between. This specimen comes from a study of human T cells and chemical hapten exposure. TCRdb reprocessed the RACE reads via MiXCR and lists one record per CDR3 protein. The data contain some 180,000 distinct CDR3 sequences, 24% of them seen just once; the ten biggest clones take up 2% to 2.5%.

This clonotype was obtained from a middle-aged woman with alopecia areata. Some clones in this sample may be carry-over from other donors' samples. The chain links TRBV7-9 to TRBJ1-1; D uncertain. Sample: whole blood, taken in connection with sensitization to the hapten diphenylcyclopropenone (DPC). CDR3 nucleotides: TGTGCCACCAACACTGAAGCTTTCTTT. Protein: CATNTEAFF. Based on the CDR3 plus reference TRBV7-9 and TRBJ1-1, the full variable domain is DTGVSQNPRHKITKRGQNVTFRCDPISEHNRLYWYRQTLGQGPEFLTYFQNEAQLEKSRLLSDRFSAERPKGSFSTLEIQRTEQGDSAMYLCATNTEAFFGQGTRLTVV.